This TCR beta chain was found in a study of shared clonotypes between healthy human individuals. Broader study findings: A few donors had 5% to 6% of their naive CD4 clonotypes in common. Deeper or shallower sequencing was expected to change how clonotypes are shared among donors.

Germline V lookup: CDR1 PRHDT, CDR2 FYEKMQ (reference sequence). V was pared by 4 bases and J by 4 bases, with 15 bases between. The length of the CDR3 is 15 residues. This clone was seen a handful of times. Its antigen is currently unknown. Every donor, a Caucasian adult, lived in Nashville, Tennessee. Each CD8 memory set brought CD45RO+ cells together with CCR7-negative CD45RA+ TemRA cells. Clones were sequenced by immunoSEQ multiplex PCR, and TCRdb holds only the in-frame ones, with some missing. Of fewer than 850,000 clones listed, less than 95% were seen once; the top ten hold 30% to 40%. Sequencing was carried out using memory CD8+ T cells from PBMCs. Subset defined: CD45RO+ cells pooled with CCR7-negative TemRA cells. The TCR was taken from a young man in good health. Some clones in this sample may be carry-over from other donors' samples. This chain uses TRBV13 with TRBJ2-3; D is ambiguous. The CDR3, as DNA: TGTGCCAGCAGCTCCCCGCAAGTCCCCCCAGATACGCAGTATTTT. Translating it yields CASSSPQVPPDTQYF.